This is a list of T cell receptor beta chains from one sample in a study of T cell responses to AZD1222 COVID-19 vaccine. The table came from immunoSEQ multiplex PCR; TCRdb's copy has only in-frame clones and leaves some out. The data show roughly 100,000 clones, less than 95% seen once. Material: peripheral blood, obtained on day 0 of AZD1222 vaccination. The receptors shown here come from an adult in good health. CDR3s include the opening cysteine and the closing phenylalanine or tryptophan. A D gene is named only where the DNA matches it firmly. The listing skips clone size in some rows; elsewhere it reads once, few, many or a size class.

DNA: TGCGCCAGCAGCTTGAGGGACAGCTCCTACGAGCAGTACTTC; CDR3: CASSLRDSSYEQYF; size: NA; D: TRBD1; V: TRBV5-1; J: TRBJ2-7
DNA: TGCGCCAGCAGAGGGTGGCTAGCGGAGAATGAGCAGTTCTTC; CDR3: CASRGWLAENEQFF; size: NA; D: TRBD2; V: TRBV5-1; J: TRBJ2-1
DNA: TGTGCTAGTGGTCCCGGGACAGGGACGCAGTATTTT; CDR3: CASGPGTGTQYF; size: NA; D: TRBD1; V: TRBV12-5; J: TRBJ2-3
DNA: TGTGCCTGGAGTGTGGCAGGGGATCAGCCCCAGCATTTT; CDR3: CAWSVAGDQPQHF; size: once; D: NA; V: TRBV30; J: TRBJ1-5
DNA: TGTGCCAGCAGGAATCTTACAGGACCTCAAGAGACCCAGTACTTC; CDR3: CASRNLTGPQETQYF; size: NA; D: NA; V: TRBV27; J: TRBJ2-5
DNA: TGTGCCAGCAGCTTAACGTCCGATAGGGGCGAGCAGTACTTC; CDR3: CASSLTSDRGEQYF; size: NA; D: NA; V: TRBV7-3; J: TRBJ2-7
DNA: TGTGCCAGCAGGGGGACTAGCTTTGAGACCCAGTACTTC; CDR3: CASRGTSFETQYF; size: few; D: TRBD2; V: TRBV7-2; J: TRBJ2-5
DNA: TGTGCCACCAGCAGACATAGACAGGGGGATGAGCAGTACTTC; CDR3: CATSRHRQGDEQYF; size: NA; D: TRBD1; V: TRBV15; J: TRBJ2-7
DNA: TGTGCCAGCAGTTTAACTAGCGGGGGGGCGTCAAATACGCAGTATTTT; CDR3: CASSLTSGGASNTQYF; size: NA; D: TRBD2; V: TRBV27; J: TRBJ2-3
DNA: TGTGCCAGCAGCTTAGGGGAAAACTATGGCTACACCTTC; CDR3: CASSLGENYGYTF; size: NA; D: NA; V: TRBV7-6; J: TRBJ1-2